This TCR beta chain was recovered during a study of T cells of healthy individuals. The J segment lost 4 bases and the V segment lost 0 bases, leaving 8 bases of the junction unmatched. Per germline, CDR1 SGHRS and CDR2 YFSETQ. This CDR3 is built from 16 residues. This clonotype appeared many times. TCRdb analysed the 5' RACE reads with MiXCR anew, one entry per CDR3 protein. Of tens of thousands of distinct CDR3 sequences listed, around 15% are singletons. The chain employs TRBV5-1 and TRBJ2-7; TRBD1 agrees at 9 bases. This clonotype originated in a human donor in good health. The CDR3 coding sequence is TGCGCCAGCAGCTTGGCCATGGGGACAGGGACGTACGAGCAGTACTTC. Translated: CASSLAMGTGTYEQYF.